This TCR beta chain comes out of a study of T-cell memory formation after mild COVID-19. The wider study: Largely donor-specific TCR clusters were found.

Comment on this clonotype: The antigen remains undetermined.

One entry per CDR3 protein, called by TCRdb with MiXCR from the 5' RACE reads. This sample has about 560,000 distinct CDR3 sequences; 20% to 25% occur once, and the top ten carry about 8.4%. With 0 bases removed from V and 3 bases from J, the gap between germline ends came to 12 bases. The CDR3 loop spans 15 amino acids. CDR1 SGHRS and CDR2 YFSETQ come from the germline V gene. General study findings and limits: CD4+ clones that contracted lay mainly in CM and EM; CD8+ ones lay in EMRA.

This clonotype originated in an adult woman who had mild COVID-19 (a few samples of this study predate the infection). Cell type and time point are not known. The sequenced sample consisted of PBMCs or a T cell subset sorted from them (not recorded which). J is TRBJ1-1 and V is TRBV5-1; D might be TRBD1 (5 bases). This chain's CDR3 is CASSLEGGTYTEAFF. CDR3 nucleotides: TGCGCCAGCAGCTTGGAGGGAGGGACCTACACTGAAGCTTTCTTT.